The rows below give T cell receptor beta chains drawn from one sample of a study of post-analysis software for immune sequencing data. TCRdb re-derived calls from the PCR reads in MiXCR, one entry per CDR3 protein. The data hold roughly 600,000 distinct CDR3 sequences, with roughly 46% observed a single time. The sequencing input was blood. The receptors were gathered from a girl under 18 with multiple sclerosis. The CDR3 runs from the conserved cysteine through the conserved F or W. A D gene is named only where the DNA matches it firmly. For some rows the clone size is stated as once, few or many, or as a class when expanded; others skip it.

clone_size: NA; d_call: NA; j_call: TRBJ2-3; v_call: TRBV12-3/TRBV12-4; cdr3_aa: CASSLWITDTQYF; cdr3_nt: TGTGCCAGCAGTTTATGGATCACAGATACGCAGTATTTT
clone_size: few; d_call: TRBD1; j_call: TRBJ2-7; v_call: TRBV7-6; cdr3_aa: CASSFRDRDGEQYF; cdr3_nt: TGTGCCAGCAGCTTCCGGGACAGGGATGGCGAGCAGTACTTC
clone_size: NA; d_call: NA; j_call: TRBJ2-5; v_call: TRBV10-3; cdr3_aa: CAISDAGRNQETQYF; cdr3_nt: TGTGCCATCAGTGACGCAGGGAGGAACCAAGAGACCCAGTACTTC
clone_size: once; d_call: NA; j_call: TRBJ1-1; v_call: TRBV20-1; cdr3_aa: CSARDRNGIGGAFF; cdr3_nt: TGCAGTGCTAGAGATAGGAACGGCATCGGGGGAGCTTTCTTT
clone_size: few; d_call: TRBD1; j_call: TRBJ2-2; v_call: TRBV3-1; cdr3_aa: CASSTRTGGNTGELFF; cdr3_nt: TGTGCCAGCAGCACGCGGACAGGGGGCAACACCGGGGAGCTGTTTTTT
clone_size: NA; d_call: TRBD1; j_call: TRBJ1-2; v_call: TRBV5-1; cdr3_aa: CASSVNPGQGNYGYTF; cdr3_nt: TGCGCCAGCAGCGTCAACCCGGGACAGGGGAACTATGGCTACACCTTC
clone_size: NA; d_call: TRBD2; j_call: TRBJ2-3; v_call: TRBV4-1; cdr3_aa: CASSQLGREKRDTQYF; cdr3_nt: TGCGCCAGCAGCCAACTTGGGAGGGAAAAGAGGGATACGCAGTATTTT
clone_size: few; d_call: NA; j_call: TRBJ2-1; v_call: TRBV20-1; cdr3_aa: CSARGGRAFEYNEQFF; cdr3_nt: TGCAGTGCCAGAGGGGGGAGGGCCTTCGAGTACAATGAGCAGTTCTTC
clone_size: once; d_call: TRBD2; j_call: TRBJ2-1; v_call: TRBV20-1; cdr3_aa: CSAGGGAGVGEQFF; cdr3_nt: TGCAGTGCTGGCGGCGGGGCGGGAGTTGGTGAGCAGTTCTTC
clone_size: NA; d_call: TRBD2; j_call: TRBJ2-4; v_call: TRBV7-2; cdr3_aa: CASSFRPGGAVWNIQYF; cdr3_nt: TGTGCCAGCAGCTTTAGGCCGGGAGGGGCGGTGTGGAACATTCAGTACTTC
clone_size: few; d_call: NA; j_call: TRBJ2-3; v_call: TRBV2; cdr3_aa: CASRVADTQYF; cdr3_nt: TGTGCCAGCAGGGTGGCGGATACGCAGTATTTT